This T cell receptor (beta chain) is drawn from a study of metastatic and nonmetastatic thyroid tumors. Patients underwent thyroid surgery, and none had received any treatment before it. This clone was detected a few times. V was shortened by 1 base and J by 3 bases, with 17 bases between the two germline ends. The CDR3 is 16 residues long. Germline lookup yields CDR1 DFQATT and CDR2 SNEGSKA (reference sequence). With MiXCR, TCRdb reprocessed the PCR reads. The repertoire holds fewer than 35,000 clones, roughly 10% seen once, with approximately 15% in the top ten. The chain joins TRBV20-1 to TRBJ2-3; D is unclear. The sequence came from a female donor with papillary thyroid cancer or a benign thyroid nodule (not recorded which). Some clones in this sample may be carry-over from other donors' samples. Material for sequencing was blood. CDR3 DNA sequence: TGCAGTGCTAGAGTTCAAAAGGGTAGCCCAACAGATACGCAGTATTTT. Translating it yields CSARVQKGSPTDTQYF.